A selection of T cell receptor beta chains follows, all from one sample in a study of human T cells and chemical hapten exposure. One entry per CDR3 protein, called by TCRdb with MiXCR from the RACE reads. The sample records 50,000 to 70,000 distinct CDR3 sequences, about an eighth being singletons. The sequencing here drew on whole blood, taken in connection with sensitization to the hapten diphenylcyclopropenone (DPC). The receptors shown here come from a man younger than 40 with alopecia areata. Some clones in this sample may be carry-over from other donors' samples. Each CDR3 is given with its conserved first and last residue. Fields, in order: J gene, D gene, clone size, V gene, CDR3 protein, CDR3 DNA. A D gene is named only where the DNA matches it firmly. Size is stated for part of the rows, as once, few or many counts, or as a class when the clone is expanded.

J: TRBJ2-1
D: TRBD2
size: NA
V: TRBV12-3/TRBV12-4
CDR3: CASSRGGSSYNEQFF
DNA: TGTGCCAGCAGCCGCGGGGGTAGCTCCTACAATGAGCAGTTCTTC

J: TRBJ2-5
D: NA
size: NA
V: TRBV5-1
CDR3: CASSLETQETQYF
DNA: TGCGCCAGCAGCTTGGAAACTCAAGAGACCCAGTACTTC

J: TRBJ2-3
D: TRBD1
size: many
V: TRBV2
CDR3: CASSAQGAPDTQYF
DNA: TGTGCCAGCAGTGCGCAGGGGGCTCCAGATACGCAGTATTTT

J: TRBJ2-1
D: NA
size: NA
V: TRBV2
CDR3: CASKSGWDNEQFF
DNA: TGTGCCAGCAAGAGTGGGTGGGACAATGAGCAGTTCTTC

J: TRBJ2-7
D: NA
size: many
V: TRBV6-2/TRBV6-3
CDR3: CASSYDLGSPPYEQYF
DNA: TGTGCCAGCAGTTACGATCTGGGAAGCCCACCCTACGAGCAGTACTTC

J: TRBJ2-7
D: TRBD1
size: few
V: TRBV11-2
CDR3: CASNPGRGQGYNEQYF
DNA: TGTGCCAGCAACCCCGGCCGGGGACAGGGATACAACGAGCAGTACTTC

J: TRBJ2-4
D: TRBD1
size: NA
V: TRBV5-1
CDR3: CASSSAPTTGNKNIQYF
DNA: TGCGCCAGCAGCTCCGCCCCTACGACAGGGAACAAAAACATTCAGTACTTC

J: TRBJ2-5
D: TRBD1
size: many
V: TRBV20-1
CDR3: CSANNRGTGGPQETQYF
DNA: TGCAGTGCTAATAACAGAGGGACAGGGGGCCCCCAGGAGACCCAGTACTTC

J: TRBJ2-7
D: NA
size: many
V: TRBV7-2
CDR3: CASSLARAVASYEQYF
DNA: TGTGCCAGCAGCTTAGCGAGGGCGGTAGCCTCCTACGAGCAGTACTTC

J: TRBJ1-1
D: NA
size: NA
V: TRBV6-2/TRBV6-3
CDR3: CASSQGRTKATEAFF
DNA: TGTGCCAGCAGCCAAGGACGGACAAAGGCCACTGAAGCTTTCTTT

J: TRBJ1-6
D: NA
size: many
V: TRBV5-4
CDR3: CASSVRDLNSPLHF
DNA: TGTGCCAGCAGTGTCCGGGACCTAAATTCACCCCTCCACTTT

J: TRBJ1-6
D: TRBD1
size: few
V: TRBV5-1
CDR3: CASSRTGPANSPLHF
DNA: TGCGCCAGCAGCAGGACAGGGCCGGCCAATTCACCCCTCCACTTT

J: TRBJ2-7
D: NA
size: many
V: TRBV28
CDR3: CASRPPGGEEYEQYF
DNA: TGTGCCAGCAGGCCCCCGGGGGGCGAAGAATACGAGCAGTACTTC

J: TRBJ2-5
D: NA
size: many
V: TRBV7-2
CDR3: CASSFGSLRETQYF
DNA: TGTGCCAGCAGCTTCGGTTCCCTGAGGGAGACCCAGTACTTC

J: TRBJ2-7
D: TRBD2
size: many
V: TRBV11-2
CDR3: CASSGGASGAYEQYF
DNA: TGTGCCAGCAGCGGCGGGGCTAGCGGAGCCTACGAGCAGTACTTC

J: TRBJ1-2
D: TRBD1
size: NA
V: TRBV5-4
CDR3: CASSSRVAGGRYGYTF
DNA: TGTGCCAGCAGCAGCAGGGTCGCAGGGGGCCGTTATGGCTACACCTTC